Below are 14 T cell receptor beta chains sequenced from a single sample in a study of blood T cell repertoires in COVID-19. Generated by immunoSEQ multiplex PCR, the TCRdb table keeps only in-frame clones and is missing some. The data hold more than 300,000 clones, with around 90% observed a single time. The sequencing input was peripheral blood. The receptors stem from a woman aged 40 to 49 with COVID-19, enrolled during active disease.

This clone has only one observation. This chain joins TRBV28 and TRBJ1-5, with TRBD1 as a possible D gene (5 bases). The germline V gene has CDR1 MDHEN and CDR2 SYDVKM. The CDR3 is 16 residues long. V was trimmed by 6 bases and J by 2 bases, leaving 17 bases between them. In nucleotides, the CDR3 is TGTGCCAGCAGCCACTTGGGCCTACAGGGCAATCAGCCCCAGCATTTT. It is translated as CASSHLGLQGNQPQHF.

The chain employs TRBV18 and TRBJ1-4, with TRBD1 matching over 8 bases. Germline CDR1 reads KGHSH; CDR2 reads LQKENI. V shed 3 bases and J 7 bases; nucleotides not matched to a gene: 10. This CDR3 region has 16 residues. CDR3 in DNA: TGTGCCAGCTCACCCGCCTCCACAGGGGGTTCTGAAAAACTGTTTTTT. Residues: CASSPASTGGSEKLFF.

For the CDR3, the DNA is TGTGCCAGTACCGAGACTAGTAGTCAAGATACGCAGTATTTT. It translates to CASTETSSQDTQYF. The chain combines TRBV19 with TRBJ2-3, with D perhaps TRBD2 (6 bases). Germline V gives CDR1 LNHDA, CDR2 SQIVND (reference sequence). The CDR3 length is 14 residues. V lost 7 bases and J lost 5, with 16 bases in between.

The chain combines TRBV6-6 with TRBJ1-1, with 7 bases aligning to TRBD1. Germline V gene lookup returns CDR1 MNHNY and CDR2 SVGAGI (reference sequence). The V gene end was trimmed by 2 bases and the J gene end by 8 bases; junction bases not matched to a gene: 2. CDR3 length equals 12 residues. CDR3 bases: TGTGCCAGCAGTTACACAGGGGAGGAAGCTTTCTTT. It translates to CASSYTGEEAFF.

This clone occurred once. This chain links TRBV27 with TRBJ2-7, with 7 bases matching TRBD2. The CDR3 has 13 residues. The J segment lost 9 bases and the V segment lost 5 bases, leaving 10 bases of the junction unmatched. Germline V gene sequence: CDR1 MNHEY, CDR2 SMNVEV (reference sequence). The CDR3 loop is CASSIREGNGQYF. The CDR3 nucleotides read TGTGCCAGCAGTATAAGGGAGGGGAACGGGCAGTACTTC.

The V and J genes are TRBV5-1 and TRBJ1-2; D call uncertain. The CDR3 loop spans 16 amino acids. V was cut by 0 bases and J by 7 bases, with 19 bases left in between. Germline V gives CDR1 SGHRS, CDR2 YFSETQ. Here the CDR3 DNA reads TGCGCCAGCAGCTTGGCACTCCCAGGTTTGGGTGCTGGCTACACCTTC. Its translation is CASSLALPGLGAGYTF. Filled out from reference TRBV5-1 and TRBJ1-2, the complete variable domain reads KAGVTQTPRYLIKTRGQQVTLSCSPISGHRSVSWYQQTPGQGLQFLFEYFSETQRNKGNFPGRFSGRQFSNSRSEMNVSTLELGDSALYLCASSLALPGLGAGYTFGSGTRLTVV.

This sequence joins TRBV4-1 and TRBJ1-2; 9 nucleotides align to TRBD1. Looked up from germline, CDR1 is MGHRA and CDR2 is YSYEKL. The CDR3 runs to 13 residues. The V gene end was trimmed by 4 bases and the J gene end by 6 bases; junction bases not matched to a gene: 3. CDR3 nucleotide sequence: TGCGCCAGCAGCCGCGGACAGGGGAATGGCTACACCTTC. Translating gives CASSRGQGNGYTF.

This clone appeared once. The CDR3 DNA is TGTGCCAGTAGTCTCCGGACAGGGGGTAACTCACCCCTCCACTTT. Translation: CASSLRTGGNSPLHF. The V and J genes are TRBV19 and TRBJ1-6; 10 bases line up with TRBD1. Trimming took 5 bases from V and 10 from J; bases not matched to a gene: 8. CDR3 length: 15 residues. Germline V gene sequence: CDR1 LNHDA, CDR2 SQIVND (reference sequence). Complete variable domain (other parts from reference TRBV19 and TRBJ1-6): DGGITQSPKYLFRKEGQNVTLSCEQNLNHDAMYWYRQDPGQGLRLIYYSQIVNDFQKGDIAEGYSVSREKKESFPLTVTSAQKNPTAFYLCASSLRTGGNSPLHFGNGTRLTVT.

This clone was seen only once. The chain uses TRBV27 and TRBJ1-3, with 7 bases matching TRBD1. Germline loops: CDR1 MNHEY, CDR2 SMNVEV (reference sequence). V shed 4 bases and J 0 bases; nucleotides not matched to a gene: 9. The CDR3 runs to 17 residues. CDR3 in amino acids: CASSSTSTGFSGNTIYF. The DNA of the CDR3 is TGTGCCAGCAGTTCAACGTCGACAGGGTTCTCTGGAAACACCATATATTTT.

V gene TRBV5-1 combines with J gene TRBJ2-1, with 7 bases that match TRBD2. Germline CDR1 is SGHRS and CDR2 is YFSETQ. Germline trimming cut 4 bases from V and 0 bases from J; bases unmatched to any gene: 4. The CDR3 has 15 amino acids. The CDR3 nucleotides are TGCGCCAGCAGCGAGAGCGGGATCTCCTACAATGAGCAGTTCTTC. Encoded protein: CASSESGISYNEQFF.

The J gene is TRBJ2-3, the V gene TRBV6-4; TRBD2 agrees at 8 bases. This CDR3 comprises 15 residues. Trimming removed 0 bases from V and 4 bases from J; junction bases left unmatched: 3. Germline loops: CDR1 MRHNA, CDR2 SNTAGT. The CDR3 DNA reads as TGTGCCAGCAGTGACTCGACGGGGGGGCCAGATACGCAGTATTTT. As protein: CASSDSTGGPDTQYF.

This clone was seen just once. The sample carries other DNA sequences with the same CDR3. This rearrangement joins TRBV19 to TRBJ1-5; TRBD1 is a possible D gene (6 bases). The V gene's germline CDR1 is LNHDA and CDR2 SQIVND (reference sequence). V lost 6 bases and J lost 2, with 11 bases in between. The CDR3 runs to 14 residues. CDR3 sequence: CASSPQGGNQPQHF. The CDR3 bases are TGTGCCAGTAGCCCACAGGGTGGCAATCAGCCCCAGCATTTT.

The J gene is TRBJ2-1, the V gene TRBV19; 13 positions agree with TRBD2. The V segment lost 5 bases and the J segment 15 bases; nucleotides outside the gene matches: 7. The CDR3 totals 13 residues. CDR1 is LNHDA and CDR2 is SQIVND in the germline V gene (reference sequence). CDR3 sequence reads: CASSFRTSGSTFF. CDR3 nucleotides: TGTGCCAGTAGTTTCAGGACTAGCGGGAGCACGTTCTTC.

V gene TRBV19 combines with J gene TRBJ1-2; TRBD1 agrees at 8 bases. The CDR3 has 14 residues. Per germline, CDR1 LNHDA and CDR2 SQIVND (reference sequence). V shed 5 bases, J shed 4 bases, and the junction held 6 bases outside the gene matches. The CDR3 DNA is TGTGCCAGTAGTGTCGGACAGGGAGGCTATGGCTACACCTTC. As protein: CASSVGQGGYGYTF.